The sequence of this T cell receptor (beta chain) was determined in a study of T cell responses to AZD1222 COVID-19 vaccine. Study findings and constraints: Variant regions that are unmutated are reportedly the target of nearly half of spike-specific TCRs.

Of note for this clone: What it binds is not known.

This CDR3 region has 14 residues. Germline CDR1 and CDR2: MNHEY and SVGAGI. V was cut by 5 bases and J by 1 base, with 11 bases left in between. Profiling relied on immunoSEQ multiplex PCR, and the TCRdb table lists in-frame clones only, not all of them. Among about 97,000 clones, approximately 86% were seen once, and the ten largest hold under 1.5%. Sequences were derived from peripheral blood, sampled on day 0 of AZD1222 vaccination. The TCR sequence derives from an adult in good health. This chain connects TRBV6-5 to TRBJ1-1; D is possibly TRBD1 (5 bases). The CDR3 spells CASSPPGQNTEAFF. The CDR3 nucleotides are TGTGCCAGCAGTCCACCTGGACAGAACACTGAAGCTTTCTTT.